This T cell receptor beta chain stems from a study of control samples from healthy donors and cancer patients (dated by TCRdb to the early 2020s). A distance of 10 bases separates the germline ends of V and J, which lose 1 base and 4 bases respectively. Via the germline V gene (reference sequence), CDR1 is LGHDT and CDR2 YNNKEL. The CDR3, cysteine through phenylalanine, is 14 amino acids long. Of the read, only the CDR3 DNA is kept; its 42 bases are in frame from base 1. The library was made by the immunoSEQ multiplex PCR assay. The table comes from immuneACCESS by way of TCRdb, which keeps in-frame sequences with V and J called. Part of the clones is missing from these tables; in studies checked, under half for an unresolved V gene and the rest for unknown reasons. The sample records some 78,000 clones, 85% to 90% of which are singletons. Roughly 7.2% of the sample comes from the top ten. This clone was seen just once. Its recognized antigen is unknown. Per-base qualities were not stored, and no clone one base away is much larger.

The sequence joins TRBV3-1 (or the pseudogene TRBV3-2) to TRBJ2-5; the D region possibly corresponds to TRBD2 (5 bases align). Material: blood. This sequence was found in a woman aged 55 to 70 in good health. The sequence in DNA is TGTGCCAGCAGCCAAGGGGGTAGCGCAGAGACCCAGTACTTC. Its translation reads: CASSQGGSAETQYF.